Following are 17 T cell receptor beta chains from one sample sequenced in a study of somatic mutations in cytotoxic T cells in rheumatoid arthritis. Some clones are missing from TCRdb's copy, which holds only in-frame ones; the method was immunoSEQ multiplex PCR. The table lists thousands of clones, approximately 81% of them singletons. Sequences were obtained from CD8+ T cells sorted from blood. The receptors come from a woman between 55 and 75 years old in good health.

The table lists this clone with a few counts. The gene calls are TRBV10-3 and TRBJ2-7; 11 nucleotides align to TRBD1. V lost 10 bases to trimming and J lost 5 bases; unmatched junction nucleotides: 4. The CDR3 is 12 amino acids. CDR1 is ENHRY and CDR2 is SYGVKD in the germline V gene. As DNA, the CDR3 is TGTGCCACCGGACAGGGGGCAGACGAGCAGTACTTC. Its translation is CATGQGADEQYF.

The rearrangement uses TRBV4-2 and TRBJ1-2; D remains unclear. The germline V gene encodes CDR1 LGHNA and CDR2 YNFKEQ. The CDR3 is 14 residues long. The V end was cut by 1 base, the J end by 7 bases, with 13 bases between. CDR3 residues: CASSQGSGVGGYTF. Here the CDR3 DNA reads TGTGCCAGCAGCCAAGGTTCCGGGGTCGGTGGCTACACCTTC.

This clone was recorded once. The chain uses TRBV9 and TRBJ1-2; TRBD1 matches 7 bases. Unmatched junction bases numbered 0, after V lost 3 bases and J lost 4 bases. In germline, CDR1 is SGDLS, CDR2 YYNGEE. The CDR3 loop spans 12 amino acids. The CDR3 sequence: CASSAGGYGYTF. The CDR3, as DNA: TGTGCCAGCAGCGCAGGGGGCTATGGCTACACCTTC.

The rearrangement uses TRBV7-8 and TRBJ2-1; TRBD2 agrees at 9 bases. CDR1 is SGHVS and CDR2 is FQNEAQ in the germline V gene. Trimming removed 1 base from V and 5 bases from J; junction bases left unmatched: 3. CDR3 length equals 15 residues. The CDR3 loop is CASSLGTSVNNEQFF. The CDR3 nucleotides are TGTGCCAGCAGCTTAGGGACTAGCGTTAACAATGAGCAGTTCTTC.

V is TRBV19 and J is TRBJ2-5, with TRBD2 matching over 10 bases. There are 13 residues in the CDR3. Germline values: CDR1 LNHDA, CDR2 SQIVND (reference sequence). Trimming removed 6 bases from V and 4 bases from J; junction bases left unmatched: 2. Written as DNA, the CDR3 is TGTGCCAGTAGACTAGCGGGGTCAGAGACCCAGTACTTC. Translated, it gives CASRLAGSETQYF.

This chain uses TRBV5-4 with TRBJ2-1, with 9 bases fitting TRBD1. V lost 5 bases to trimming and J lost 15 bases; unmatched junction nucleotides: 6. The CDR3 runs to 11 residues. CDR1 is SGHNT and CDR2 is YYREEE in the germline V gene (reference sequence). CDR3 protein: CASRSGQGTFF. The CDR3 DNA sequence: TGTGCCAGCAGATCGGGACAGGGCACGTTCTTC.

DNA for the CDR3: TGTGCCAGCAGCCGGCTAGCCTATAGCACAGATACGCAGTATTTT. It yields the protein CASSRLAYSTDTQYF. V usage is TRBV5-6 and J usage is TRBJ2-3, with a possible D match to TRBD2 (5 bases). Germline CDR1 SGHDT, CDR2 YYEEEE. This CDR3 region has 15 residues. The V end was cut by 4 bases, the J end by 0 bases, with 12 bases between.

A few counts support this clone. This chain joins TRBV28 and TRBJ2-7, with 9 bases that match TRBD2. Unmatched junction bases numbered 17, after V lost 5 bases and J lost 3 bases. The germline CDR1 and CDR2 sequences are MDHEN and SYDVKM. The CDR3 is 18 amino acids. CDR3 nucleotides: TGTGCCAGCAGTAGTATTAGACCGGTAGCGGGAGTGGACTACGAGCAGTACTTC. This translates into CASSSIRPVAGVDYEQYF.

The CDR3 nucleotides read TGTGCCAGCAGCACCATAGATAGGGGGCTACTCCCGAACACCGGGGAGCTGTTTTTT. Amino acids: CASSTIDRGLLPNTGELFF. This chain links TRBV28 with TRBJ2-2; 7 positions match TRBD1. The germline gives CDR1 MDHEN, CDR2 SYDVKM. This CDR3 has 19 amino acids. The J segment lost 0 bases and the V segment lost 6 bases, leaving 16 bases of the junction unmatched.

The chain is built from TRBV4-2 and TRBJ2-5; D may be TRBD2 (6 bases). With 0 bases removed from V and 2 bases from J, the gap between germline ends came to 10 bases. Looked up from germline, CDR1 is LGHNA and CDR2 is YNFKEQ. CDR3 size: 15 residues. CDR3 sequence reads: CASSQDSGAQETQYF. The CDR3 DNA sequence: TGTGCCAGCAGCCAAGATTCGGGAGCTCAAGAGACCCAGTACTTC.

The chain carries TRBV14 and TRBJ2-5; D ambiguous. The germline gives CDR1 SGHDN, CDR2 FVKESK. The CDR3 extends over 17 amino acids. V was cut by 0 bases and J by 1 base, with 15 bases left in between. CDR3 bases: TGTGCCAGCAGCCAAGATTTGGGCGCCTGGGTCCAAGAGACCCAGTACTTC. Its translation is CASSQDLGAWVQETQYF.

The chain combines TRBV28 with TRBJ2-7; 7 nucleotides line up with TRBD2. CDR3 size: 14 residues. CDR1 is MDHEN and CDR2 is SYDVKM in the germline V gene. V dropped 8 bases and J dropped 0; count of bases not matched to a gene: 7. For the CDR3, the DNA is TGTGCCAGCCTCCACGGCGGGGGCTCCTACGAGCAGTACTTC. Translation gives CASLHGGGSYEQYF.

The chain carries TRBV10-3 and TRBJ1-3; TRBD1 aligns across 7 bases. The V and J ends lost 5 bases and 0 bases, in that order; junction bases with no gene match: 19. The CDR3 runs 20 residues. Germline V gene lookup returns CDR1 ENHRY and CDR2 SYGVKD. CDR3 nucleotide sequence: TGTGCCATCAGTCACCCTCGGGACAGCCTATTACCAATCTCTGGAAACACCATATATTTT. Its protein product is CAISHPRDSLLPISGNTIYF.

The chain carries TRBV27 and TRBJ1-1; no firm D call. Trimming shortened V by 6 bases and J by 3 bases, and 17 bases separated the two germline ends. The CDR3 spans 15 residues. Germline lookup yields CDR1 MNHEY and CDR2 SMNVEV (reference sequence). CDR3 sequence (DNA): TGTGCCAGCAGGTCTAGCTCGGCCCTTGACACTGAAGCTTTCTTT. As protein: CASRSSSALDTEAFF.

V and J are TRBV5-1 and TRBJ1-2, with 11 nucleotides matching TRBD1. In germline, CDR1 is SGHRS, CDR2 YFSETQ. The CDR3 has 15 amino acids. V was clipped by 4 bases and J by 4 bases; unmatched bases: 6. CDR3 coding DNA: TGCGCCAGCAGCCACGGACAGGGGGCTGTCTATGGCTACACCTTC. It encodes CASSHGQGAVYGYTF.

This sequence joins TRBV5-5 and TRBJ1-4; D not certain. Germline assignment: CDR1 SGHKS and CDR2 YYEKEE (reference sequence). This CDR3 comprises 15 residues. V dropped 0 bases and J dropped 8 bases, with 14 bases sitting between them. CDR3 nucleotide sequence: TGTGCCAGCAGCTTGGACGTGCTAGGAAAAGAAAAACTGTTTTTT. Encoded protein: CASSLDVLGKEKLFF.

The genes are TRBV28 and TRBJ2-5; unclear D gene. The CDR3 is 13 residues long. The V and J ends lost 7 bases and 1 base respectively, with 10 bases between them. CDR1 and CDR2 (germline): MDHEN, SYDVKM. The chain's CDR3 is CASKEQLQETQYF. CDR3 coding DNA: TGTGCCAGCAAGGAACAGCTCCAAGAGACCCAGTACTTC.